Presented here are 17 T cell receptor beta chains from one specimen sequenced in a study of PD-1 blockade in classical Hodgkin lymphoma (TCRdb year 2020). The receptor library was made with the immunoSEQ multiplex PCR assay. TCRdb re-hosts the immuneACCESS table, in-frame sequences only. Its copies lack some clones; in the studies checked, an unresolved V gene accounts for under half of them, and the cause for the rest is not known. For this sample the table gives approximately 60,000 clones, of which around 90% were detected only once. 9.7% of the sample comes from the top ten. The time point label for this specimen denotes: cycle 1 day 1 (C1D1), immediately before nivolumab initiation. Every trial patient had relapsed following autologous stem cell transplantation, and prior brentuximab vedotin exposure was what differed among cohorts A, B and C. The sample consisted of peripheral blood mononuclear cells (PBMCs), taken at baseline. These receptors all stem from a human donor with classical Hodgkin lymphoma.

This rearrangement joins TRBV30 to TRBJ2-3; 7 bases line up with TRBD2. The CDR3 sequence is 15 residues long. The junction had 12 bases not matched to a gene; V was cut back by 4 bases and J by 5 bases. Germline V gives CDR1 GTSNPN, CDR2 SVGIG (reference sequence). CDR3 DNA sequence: TGTGCCTGGACCGGGGGGAGGGCTAGTGGAGATACGCAGTATTTT. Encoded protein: CAWTGGRASGDTQYF.

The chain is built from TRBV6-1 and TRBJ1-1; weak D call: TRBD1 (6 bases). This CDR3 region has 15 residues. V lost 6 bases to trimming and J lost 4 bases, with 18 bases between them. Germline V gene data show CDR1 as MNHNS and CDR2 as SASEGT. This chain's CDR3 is CASRFQGRGSTEAFF. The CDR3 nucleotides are TGTGCCAGCAGGTTTCAGGGCAGGGGAAGCACTGAAGCTTTCTTT.

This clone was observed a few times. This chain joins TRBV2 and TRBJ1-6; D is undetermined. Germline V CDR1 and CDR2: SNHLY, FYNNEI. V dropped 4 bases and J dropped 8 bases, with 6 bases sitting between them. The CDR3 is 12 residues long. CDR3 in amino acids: CASSAEYSPLHF. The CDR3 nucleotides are TGTGCCAGCAGTGCGGAGTATTCACCCCTCCACTTT.

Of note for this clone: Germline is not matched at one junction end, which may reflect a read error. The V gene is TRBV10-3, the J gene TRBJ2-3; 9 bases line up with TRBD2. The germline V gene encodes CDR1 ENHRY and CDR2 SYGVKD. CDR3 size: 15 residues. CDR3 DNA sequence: TGTGCCATCATTGAGGCGGGGGGGTACACAGATACGCAGTATTTT. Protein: CAIIEAGGYTDTQYF.

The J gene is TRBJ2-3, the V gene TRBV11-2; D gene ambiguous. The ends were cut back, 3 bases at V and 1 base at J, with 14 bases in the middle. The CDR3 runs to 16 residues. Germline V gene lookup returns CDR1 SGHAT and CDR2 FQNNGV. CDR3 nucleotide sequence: TGTGCCAGCAGCTTGACCGACTCGCTAGGCACAGATACGCAGTATTTT. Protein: CASSLTDSLGTDTQYF.

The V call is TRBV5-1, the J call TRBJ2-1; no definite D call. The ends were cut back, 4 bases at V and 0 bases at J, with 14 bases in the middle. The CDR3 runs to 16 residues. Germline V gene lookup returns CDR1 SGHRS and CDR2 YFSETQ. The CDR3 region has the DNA TGCGCCAGCAGCCCACTCGCGATTGGCTCCTACAATGAGCAGTTCTTC. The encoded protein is CASSPLAIGSYNEQFF.

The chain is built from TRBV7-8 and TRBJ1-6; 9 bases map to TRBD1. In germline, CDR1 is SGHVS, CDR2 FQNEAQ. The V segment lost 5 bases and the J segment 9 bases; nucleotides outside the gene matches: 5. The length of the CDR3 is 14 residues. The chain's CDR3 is CASSLQGAFSPLHF. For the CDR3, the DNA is TGTGCCAGCAGCCTACAGGGGGCCTTTTCACCCCTCCACTTT.

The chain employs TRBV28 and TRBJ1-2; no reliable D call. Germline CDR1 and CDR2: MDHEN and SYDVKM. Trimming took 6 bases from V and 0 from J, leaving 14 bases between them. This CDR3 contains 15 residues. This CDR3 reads CASSQHGVANYGYTF. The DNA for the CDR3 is TGTGCCAGCAGCCAACACGGGGTAGCTAACTATGGCTACACCTTC.

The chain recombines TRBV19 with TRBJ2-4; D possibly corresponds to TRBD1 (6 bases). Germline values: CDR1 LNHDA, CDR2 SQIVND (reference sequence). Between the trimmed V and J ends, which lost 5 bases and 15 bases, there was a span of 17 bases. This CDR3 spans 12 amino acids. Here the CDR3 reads CASSPHPGHSYF. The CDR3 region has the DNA TGTGCCAGTAGTCCCCATCCGGGACACTCGTACTTC.

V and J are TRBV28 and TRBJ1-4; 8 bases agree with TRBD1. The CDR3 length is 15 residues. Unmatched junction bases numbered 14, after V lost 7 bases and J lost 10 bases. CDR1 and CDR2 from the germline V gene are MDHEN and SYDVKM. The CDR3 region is CASITRAGGRGKLFF. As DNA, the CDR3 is TGTGCCAGCATAACGAGAGCAGGGGGCCGTGGAAAACTGTTTTTT.

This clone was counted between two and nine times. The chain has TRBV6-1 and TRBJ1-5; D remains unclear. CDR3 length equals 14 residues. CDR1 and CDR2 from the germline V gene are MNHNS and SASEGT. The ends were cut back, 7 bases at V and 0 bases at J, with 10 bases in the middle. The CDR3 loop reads CASTRQDSNQPQHF. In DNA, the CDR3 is TGTGCCAGCACCAGACAAGATAGCAATCAGCCCCAGCATTTT.

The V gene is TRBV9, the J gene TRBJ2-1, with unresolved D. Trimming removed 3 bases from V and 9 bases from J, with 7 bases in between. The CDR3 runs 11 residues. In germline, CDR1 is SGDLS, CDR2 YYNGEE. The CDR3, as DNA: TGTGCCAGCAGCGCGAAGGGTGAGCAGTTCTTC. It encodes CASSAKGEQFF.

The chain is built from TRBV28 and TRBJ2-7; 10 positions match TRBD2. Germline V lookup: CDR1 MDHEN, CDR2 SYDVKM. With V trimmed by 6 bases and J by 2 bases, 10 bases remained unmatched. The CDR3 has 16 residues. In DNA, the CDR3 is TGTGCCAGCAGACTCGCCCCTAGCGGGAGTCCCTACGAGCAGTACTTC. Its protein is CASRLAPSGSPYEQYF.

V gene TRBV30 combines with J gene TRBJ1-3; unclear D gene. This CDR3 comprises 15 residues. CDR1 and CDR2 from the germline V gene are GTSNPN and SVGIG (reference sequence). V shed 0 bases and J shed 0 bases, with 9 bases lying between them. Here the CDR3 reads CAWSVGLFSGNTIYF. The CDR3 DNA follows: TGTGCCTGGAGTGTAGGGCTTTTCTCTGGAAACACCATATATTTT.

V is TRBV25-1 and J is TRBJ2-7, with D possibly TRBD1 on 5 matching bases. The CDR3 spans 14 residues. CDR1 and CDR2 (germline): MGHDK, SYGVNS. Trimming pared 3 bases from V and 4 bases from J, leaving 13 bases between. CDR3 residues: CASSDDRWAYEQYF. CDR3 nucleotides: TGTGCCAGCAGTGACGACAGATGGGCATACGAGCAGTACTTC.

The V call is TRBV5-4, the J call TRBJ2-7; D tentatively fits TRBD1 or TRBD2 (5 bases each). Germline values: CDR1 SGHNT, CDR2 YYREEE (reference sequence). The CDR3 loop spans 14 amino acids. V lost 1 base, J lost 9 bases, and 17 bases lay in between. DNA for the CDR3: TGTGCCAGCAGCTTGTTCGGGACCCCATCTTGGCAGTACTTC. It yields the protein CASSLFGTPSWQYF.

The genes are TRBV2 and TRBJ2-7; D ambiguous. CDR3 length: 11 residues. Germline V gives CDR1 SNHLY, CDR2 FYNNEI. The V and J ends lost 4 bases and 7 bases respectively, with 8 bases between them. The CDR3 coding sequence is TGTGCCAGCAGTGTGGTGGGGGAGCAGTACTTC. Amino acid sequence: CASSVVGEQYF.